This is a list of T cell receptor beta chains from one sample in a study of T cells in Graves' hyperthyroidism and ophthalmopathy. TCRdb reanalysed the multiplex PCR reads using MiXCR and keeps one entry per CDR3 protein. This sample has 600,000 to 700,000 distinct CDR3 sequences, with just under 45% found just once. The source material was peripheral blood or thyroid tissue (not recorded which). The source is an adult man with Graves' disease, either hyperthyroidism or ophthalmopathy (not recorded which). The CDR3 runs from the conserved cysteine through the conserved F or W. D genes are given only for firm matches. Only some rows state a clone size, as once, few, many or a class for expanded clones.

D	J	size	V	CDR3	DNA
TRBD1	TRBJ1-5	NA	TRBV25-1	CASSSSRDRANQPQHF	TGTGCCAGCAGTTCTTCCCGGGACAGGGCCAATCAGCCCCAGCATTTT
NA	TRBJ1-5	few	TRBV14	CASSHGRGWGDQPQHF	TGTGCCAGCAGCCATGGACGAGGCTGGGGTGATCAGCCCCAGCATTTT
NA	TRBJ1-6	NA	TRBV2	CASSEAPTSPLHF	TGTGCCAGCAGTGAAGCCCCGACATCACCCCTCCACTTT
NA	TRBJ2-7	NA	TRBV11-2	CASSGGVRTGEQYF	TGTGCCAGCAGCGGAGGTGTCAGAACCGGCGAGCAGTACTTC
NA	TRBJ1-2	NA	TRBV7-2	CASSPPLNIGDSGYTF	TGTGCCAGCAGCCCTCCTCTGAATATTGGGGATTCTGGCTACACCTTC
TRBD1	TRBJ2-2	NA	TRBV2	CASNPPGQGVGELFF	TGTGCCAGCAACCCACCGGGACAGGGTGTCGGGGAGCTGTTTTTT
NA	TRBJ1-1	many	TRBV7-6	CASRSGFNTEAFF	TGTGCCAGCCGTTCCGGGTTTAACACTGAAGCTTTCTTT
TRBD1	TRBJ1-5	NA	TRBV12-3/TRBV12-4	CASKGQGASQPQHF	TGTGCCAGCAAGGGACAGGGGGCTAGTCAGCCCCAGCATTTT
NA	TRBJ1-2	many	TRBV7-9	CASSSYVISNYGYTF	TGTGCCAGCAGCTCCTATGTCATAAGTAACTATGGCTACACCTTC
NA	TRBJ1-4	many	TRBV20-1	CSARDMEKLFF	TGCAGTGCTAGAGATATGGAAAAACTGTTTTTT
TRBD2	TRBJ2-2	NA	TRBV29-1	CSVISGVDTGELFF	TGCAGCGTGATTAGCGGGGTCGACACCGGGGAGCTGTTTTTT
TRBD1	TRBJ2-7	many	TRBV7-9	CASSLAGGLGEQYF	TGCGCCAGCAGCTTGGCAGGGGGCTTGGGCGAGCAGTACTTC
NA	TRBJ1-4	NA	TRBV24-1	CATSSQAQRPNEKLFF	TGTGCCACCAGCAGCCAAGCTCAGCGTCCTAATGAAAAACTGTTTTTT
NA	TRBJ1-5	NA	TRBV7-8	CASSLVGRGVNQPQHF	TGTGCCAGCAGCTTGGTAGGGAGGGGAGTAAATCAGCCCCAGCATTTT
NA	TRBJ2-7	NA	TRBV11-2	CASGTTGEQYF	TGTGCCAGCGGGACAACCGGCGAGCAGTACTTC
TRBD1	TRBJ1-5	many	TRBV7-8	CASSQQGQPQHF	TGTGCCAGCAGCCAACAGGGGCAGCCCCAGCATTTT
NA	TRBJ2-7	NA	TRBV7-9	CASSATWDTTYEQYF	TGTGCCAGCAGTGCAACCTGGGACACCACCTACGAGCAGTACTTC
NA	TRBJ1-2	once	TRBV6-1	CASGIAGLFYGYTF	TGTGCCAGCGGAATAGCGGGACTGTTCTATGGCTACACCTTC